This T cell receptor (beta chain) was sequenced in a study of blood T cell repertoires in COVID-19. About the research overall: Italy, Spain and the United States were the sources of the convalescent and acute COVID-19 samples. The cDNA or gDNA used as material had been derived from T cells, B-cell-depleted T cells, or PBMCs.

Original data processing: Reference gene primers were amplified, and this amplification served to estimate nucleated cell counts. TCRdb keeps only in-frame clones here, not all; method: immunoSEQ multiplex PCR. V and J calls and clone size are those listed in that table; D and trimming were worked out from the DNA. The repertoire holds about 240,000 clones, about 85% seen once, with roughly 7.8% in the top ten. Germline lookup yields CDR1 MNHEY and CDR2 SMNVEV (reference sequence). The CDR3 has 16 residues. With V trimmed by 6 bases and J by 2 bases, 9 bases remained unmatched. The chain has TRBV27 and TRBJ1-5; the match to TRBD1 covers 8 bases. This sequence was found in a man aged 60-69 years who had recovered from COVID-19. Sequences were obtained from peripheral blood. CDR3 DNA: TGTGCCAGCAGACGGACAGGGTATCCGGGCAATCAGCCCCAGCATTTT. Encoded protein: CASRRTGYPGNQPQHF.